This TCR beta chain is from a study of blood T cells in healthy people across ages (dated by TCRdb to 2013 to 2016). Regarding the complete study: Template switching captured roughly one uniquely barcoded TCR beta cDNA molecule per two T cells in model experiments. Using deep sequencing normalized with unique cDNA molecular identifiers, the study measured how TCR beta repertoire diversity changes with age. Four age groups were formed from the donors: young (average about 16 years), middle-aged (approximately 39), aged (about 68) and long-lived (around 82). To avoid experimental bias, donors of different ages were spread randomly across the sequencing lanes. The study analyzed two additional independent replicas of 1 million unique cDNA reads from the same blood draw for two donors, one aged 18 to 30 and one aged 80 or older.

Library preparation employed 5' RACE. Sequencing used an Illumina HiSeq 2500. A second roughly 6 to 11 cycle PCR used a sample-barcoded 5' primer and a J-beta primer mix. A unique molecular identifier was introduced onto each TCR beta cDNA molecule by a template-switch 5' adaptor carrying 12 random nucleotides. At least 2.5 million CDR3-containing paired-end reads were obtained from each sample. First-strand cDNA synthesis was performed from all RNA using the Mint cDNA synthesis kit, with priming by a TRBC-specific oligonucleotide. After uracil-DNA glycosylase treatment, a first 18-cycle PCR used universal primers M1SS and BC2_uni_R on all cDNA. In the paper's pipeline: For normalization, 1 million high-quality reads were randomly selected from each sample, with every read carrying a distinct molecular identifier. Instead of being binned into consensus sequences, reads that shared molecular identifiers were thrown out. MiTCR, set to a Q25 quality threshold and the strictest error-elimination algorithm, was used for CDR3 identification, clonotype clustering and error correction. A nonparametric unseen species model with Euler transformation was used to estimate lower-bound total TCR beta diversity. TCRdb ran its own pipeline on the public reads, namely fastp trimming at Q25 and MiXCR clone calling, and kept in-frame beta chains. Records with the same CDR3 protein are collapsed into one entry carrying the most frequent genes and DNA. TCRdb's processing, not the study's, gives the V and J calls here. A total of hundreds of thousands of distinct CDR3 sequences appear in this sample, around 32% of them only once. In total, the top ten clones hold 15% of the sample.

Concerning this clonotype: Its target antigen remains unknown. A read error may explain this, as a much larger clone is one base away. The conserved phenylalanine or tryptophan is not found at the CDR3 terminus, so this likely reflects a read error.

For this chain, trimming is 8 bases at the V end and 2 bases at the J end, and the number of junction bases without a gene match is 5. CDR1 is given as MNHNY and CDR2 as SVGAGI, both from the germline V gene (reference sequence). The CDR3 is 14 amino acids in total, end residues counted. Only the CDR3 DNA stays, 42 bases, in frame from base 1. Results the study describes overall, beyond this receptor: Because profiling used bulk unsorted PBMCs, naive and antigen-experienced compartments could not be compared conclusively. As age increased, observed TCR beta diversity per million T cells dropped in a roughly linear way, and a significant reduction was already evident by age about 36. Compared with the aged group, the long-lived group had more naive CD4+ T cells, fewer expanded clones and increased TCR diversity, suggesting age selection. Estimates of total diversity from one million sequenced T cells were regarded as lower bounds and underestimates. There was a strong correlation between observed TCR beta diversity and the percentage of naive T cells measured by flow cytometry. Donor CMV infection status was unknown, potentially confounding age-related changes in expanded clonotypes.

Donors were 30 to 45 systemically healthy Caucasian individuals from Russia aged roughly 6 to 100 years. Approximately 10 milliliters of peripheral blood were collected from each donor into EDTA-treated Vacutainer tubes. Ficoll-Paque density-gradient centrifugation was used to isolate PBMCs, with at least 6.5 million obtained per sample. Trizol reagent was used to extract total RNA from PBMCs, with at least 5.5 micrograms per sample. For every donor, flow cytometry on a PBMC aliquot measured the percentage of naive CD45RAhigh/CD27high T cells. Sequencing was done on a sample of blood. This sequence was found in a woman over 75 in good health. Donor details come from another sample of the same person, matched by shared clones. The V and J segments used are TRBV6-6 and TRBJ2-3; 9 bases in the junction line up with TRBD1. The DNA sequence is as follows: TGTGCCAGCCTCCGGGACAGGGCCACAGATACGCAGTATTGT. This translates into CASLRDRATDTQYC.